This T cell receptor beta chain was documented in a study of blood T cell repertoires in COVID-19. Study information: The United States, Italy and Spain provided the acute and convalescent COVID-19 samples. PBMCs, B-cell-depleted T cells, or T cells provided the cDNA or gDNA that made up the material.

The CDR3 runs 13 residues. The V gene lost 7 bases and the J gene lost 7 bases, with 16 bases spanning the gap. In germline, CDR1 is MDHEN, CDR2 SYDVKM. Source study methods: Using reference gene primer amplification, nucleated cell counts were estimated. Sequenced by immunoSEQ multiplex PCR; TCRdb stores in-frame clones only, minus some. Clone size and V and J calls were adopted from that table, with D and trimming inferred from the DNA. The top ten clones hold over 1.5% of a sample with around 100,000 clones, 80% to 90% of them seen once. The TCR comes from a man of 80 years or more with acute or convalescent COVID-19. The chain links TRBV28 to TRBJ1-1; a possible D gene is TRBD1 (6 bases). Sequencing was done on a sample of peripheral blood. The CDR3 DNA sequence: TGTGCCAGCACTAAACAGGGTTCAGGTGAAGCTTTCTTT. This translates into CASTKQGSGEAFF.